A single sample gave rise to the 4 T cell receptor beta chains below, sequenced in a study of shared clonotypes between healthy human individuals (dated by TCRdb to about 2020). Library creation used the immunoSEQ multiplex PCR assay. TCRdb obtained this table from immuneACCESS and retained in-frame rearrangements with V and J assigned. These tables miss some clones; where compared with another copy, unresolved V genes account for less than half of the shortfall, and the remainder is unexplained. The sample table contains about 1.5 million clones; only one count was recorded for 98% of them. The top ten hold 0.45% of the sample. Sequenced input: naive CD4+ T cells sorted from blood. The meaning of the sample's cell subset or site label: CD45RA+ positively selected. These TCRs come from a man aged 25-45 years in good health.

V usage is TRBV6-5 and J usage is TRBJ1-5; D gene unclear. The germline CDR1 and CDR2 sequences are MNHEY and SVGAGI. This CDR3 is 13 amino acids long. Deletions cut 4 bases from V and 7 bases from J, with 11 bases between. CDR3 sequence reads: CASSSGRRQPQHF. DNA for the CDR3: TGTGCCAGCAGTTCGGGGAGGCGGCAGCCCCAGCATTTT.

This CDR3 is CASSFSGRVHEKLFF. For the CDR3, the DNA is TGTGCCAGCAGCTTCTCGGGGAGGGTTCATGAAAAACTGTTTTTT. The chain carries TRBV11-2 and TRBJ1-4; D gene uncertain. V lost 3 bases and J 6 bases, leaving 14 bases between the germline ends. The CDR3 is 15 amino acids. The germline V gene encodes CDR1 SGHAT and CDR2 FQNNGV.

This chain joins TRBV27 and TRBJ1-1; D remains ambiguous. Germline CDR1 MNHEY, CDR2 SMNVEV (reference sequence). V was cut by 3 bases and J by 3 bases, with 8 bases left in between. This CDR3 is built from 13 residues. The CDR3 nucleotides read TGTGCCAGCAGTTTCAACACCGACACTGAAGCTTTCTTT. As protein: CASSFNTDTEAFF.

The chain employs TRBV2 and TRBJ2-4; tentatively, D is TRBD2 (6 bases). The CDR3 is 15 residues long. The V gene's germline CDR1 is SNHLY and CDR2 FYNNEI. Trimming shortened V by 3 bases and J by 6 bases, and 15 bases separated the two germline ends. CDR3 sequence: CASSDGAGSGNIQYF. Written as DNA, the CDR3 is TGTGCCAGCAGTGACGGGGCGGGGTCGGGAAACATTCAGTACTTC.